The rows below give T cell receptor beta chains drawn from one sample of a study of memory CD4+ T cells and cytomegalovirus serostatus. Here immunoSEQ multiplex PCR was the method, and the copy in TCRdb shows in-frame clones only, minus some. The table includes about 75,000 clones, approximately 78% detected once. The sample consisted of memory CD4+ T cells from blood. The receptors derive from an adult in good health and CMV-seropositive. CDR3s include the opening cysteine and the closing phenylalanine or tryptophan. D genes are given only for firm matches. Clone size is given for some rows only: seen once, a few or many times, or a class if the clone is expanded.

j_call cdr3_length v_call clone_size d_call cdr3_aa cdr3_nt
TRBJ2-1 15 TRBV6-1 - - CASSEDFPSYNEQFF TGTGCCAGCAGTGAGGACTTCCCATCCTACAATGAGCAGTTCTTC
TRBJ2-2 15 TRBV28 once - CASSPGTVNTGELFF TGTGCCAGCTCCCCCGGAACTGTCAACACCGGGGAGCTGTTTTTT
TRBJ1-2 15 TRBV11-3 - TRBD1 CASSPRQGRTNGYTF TGTGCCAGCAGCCCGCGACAGGGTCGGACAAATGGCTACACCTTC
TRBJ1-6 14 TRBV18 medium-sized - CASSQGPANSPLHF TGTGCCAGCTCACAGGGTCCGGCTAATTCACCCCTCCACTTT
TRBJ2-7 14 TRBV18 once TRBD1 CASSPSTGAGEQYF TGTGCCAGCTCACCTTCGACAGGGGCGGGCGAGCAGTACTTC
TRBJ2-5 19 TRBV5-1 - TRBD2 CASSRVAGSIGGYQETQYF TGCGCCAGCAGCCGGGTAGCGGGGAGCATAGGAGGGTACCAAGAGACCCAGTACTTC
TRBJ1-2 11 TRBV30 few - CASTLGGGYTF TGTGCCTCCACCCTCGGGGGCGGCTACACCTTC
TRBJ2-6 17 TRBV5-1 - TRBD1 CASSFQGANSGANVLTF TGCGCCAGCAGCTTTCAGGGGGCTAACTCTGGGGCCAACGTCCTGACTTTC
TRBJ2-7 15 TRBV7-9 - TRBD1 CASSSADRVGYEQYF TGTGCCAGCAGCTCCGCGGACAGGGTAGGTTACGAGCAGTACTTC
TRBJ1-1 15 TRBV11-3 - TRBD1 CASSETGGANTEAFF TGTGCCAGCAGCGAGACAGGGGGGGCGAACACTGAAGCTTTCTTT
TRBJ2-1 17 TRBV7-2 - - CASSFLMLGSSYNEQFF TGTGCCAGCAGCTTCCTTATGCTGGGGAGCTCCTACAATGAGCAGTTCTTC
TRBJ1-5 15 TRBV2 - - CASSWNREGGQPQHF TGTGCCAGCAGTTGGAACAGGGAGGGAGGTCAGCCCCAGCATTTT
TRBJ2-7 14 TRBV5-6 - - CASSLLGALYEQYF TGTGCCAGCAGCTTGTTGGGAGCCCTCTACGAGCAGTACTTC
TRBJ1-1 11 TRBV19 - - CASHGPNEAFF TGTGCCAGCCACGGACCAAACGAAGCTTTCTTT